The present T cell receptor (beta chain) was sequenced within a study of control samples from healthy donors and cancer patients. Data came from immunoSEQ multiplex PCR; TCRdb stores just in-frame clones and leaves some out. The table shows 150,000 to 160,000 clones, with roughly 93% occurring only once. The germline V and J ends were trimmed by 7 bases and 3 bases, with 15 bases remaining between them. The V gene's germline CDR1 is MRHNA and CDR2 SNTAGT. The CDR3 runs to 14 residues. Sequences were obtained from blood. This receptor was identified in a man aged 45-65 years in good health. V gene TRBV6-4 combines with J gene TRBJ1-2, with D maybe TRBD1 (6 bases). The CDR3 region has the DNA TGTGCCAGCACTTTAACAGGGTCGGACTATGGCTACACCTTC. It codes for CASTLTGSDYGYTF.